Listed below are T cell receptor beta chains from one sample, sequenced in a study of blood T cell repertoires in COVID-19. Measured with immunoSEQ multiplex PCR; TCRdb has only the in-frame clones, and not every one. Among about 160,000 clones, 70% to 90% were seen once, and the ten largest hold approximately 4%. Sequenced sample: peripheral blood. These receptors were taken from a woman between 65 and 79 years old with acute or convalescent COVID-19. Both conserved end residues are part of each CDR3. Fields, in order: clone size, D gene, V gene, J gene, CDR3 protein, CDR3 DNA. The D gene is left open where the match is weak. Some rows mark clone size as missing; the rest say once, few, many or name a class of expanded clone.

>.|.|TRBV12-3/TRBV12-4|TRBJ1-1
CASSFSGVPEAFF
TGTGCCAGCAGTTTCAGCGGGGTACCTGAAGCTTTCTTT
>.|.|TRBV7-9|TRBJ2-1
CASSWGGDEQFF
TGTGCCAGCAGCTGGGGGGGCGATGAGCAGTTCTTC
>.|.|TRBV5-6|TRBJ2-7
CASSLAGSDEQYF
TGTGCCAGCAGCTTGGCCGGGTCTGACGAGCAGTACTTC
>.|.|TRBV5-4|TRBJ2-6
CASSKSLPTGLYSGANVLTF
TGTGCCAGCAGCAAGAGCCTCCCAACAGGGCTTTATTCTGGGGCCAACGTCCTGACTTTC
>.|.|TRBV9|TRBJ1-2
CASSVGGSANYGYTF
TGTGCCAGCAGCGTTGGCGGCAGCGCTAACTATGGCTACACCTTC
>few|TRBD1|TRBV4-2|TRBJ1-1
CASSQPATGSGAFF
TGTGCCAGCAGCCAACCCGCGACAGGGTCGGGAGCTTTCTTT
>few|TRBD2|TRBV28|TRBJ2-1
CASGRGLAGGFSYNEQFF
TGTGCCAGCGGACGGGGACTAGCGGGAGGATTCTCCTACAATGAGCAGTTCTTC
>.|.|TRBV6-1|TRBJ1-2
CASSETGSTYGYTF
TGTGCCAGCAGTGAGACAGGCTCTACCTATGGCTACACCTTC
>.|.|TRBV5-1|TRBJ2-2
CASSADSTGELFF
TGCGCCAGCAGCGCGGACAGTACCGGGGAGCTGTTTTTT
>.|.|TRBV30|TRBJ2-1
CASEGFGEQFF
TGTGCCTCTGAGGGTTTCGGTGAGCAGTTCTTC
>.|TRBD2|TRBV20-1|TRBJ2-1
CSASFLAGGPGYNEQFF
TGCAGTGCTAGTTTTCTAGCGGGAGGGCCAGGATACAATGAGCAGTTCTTC
>once|.|TRBV30|TRBJ1-5
CAWSGQSVNQAQHF
TGTGCCTGGAGTGGACAGTCTGTTAACCAAGCCCAGCATTTT
>.|TRBD1|TRBV3-1/TRBV3-2|TRBJ1-2
CASSQYSGTVGYTF
TGTGCCAGCAGCCAATATTCCGGGACAGTGGGCTACACCTTC
>.|.|TRBV5-4|TRBJ2-5
CASSLVGGAETQYF
TGTGCCAGCAGCTTGGTTGGAGGGGCCGAGACCCAGTACTTC
>.|TRBD1|TRBV20-1|TRBJ2-5
CSASWGQGTGTQYF
TGCAGTGCTAGTTGGGGACAGGGGACTGGGACCCAGTACTTC
>few|TRBD1|TRBV5-1|TRBJ1-4
CASSPTGAVEKLFF
TGCGCCAGCAGCCCAACAGGGGCGGTAGAAAAACTGTTTTTT
>once|.|TRBV6-6|TRBJ2-7
CASSRDSPLSYEQYF
TGTGCCAGCAGTCGCGACTCACCCCTCTCCTACGAGCAGTACTTC
>.|TRBD2|TRBV6-5|TRBJ2-5
CASRPTSGGQETQYF
TGTGCCAGCAGGCCTACTAGCGGGGGCCAAGAGACCCAGTACTTC
>.|TRBD2|TRBV7-7|TRBJ2-2
CASSLGLDRGGTGELFF
TGTGCTAGCAGCTTAGGACTCGACCGCGGGGGCACCGGGGAGCTGTTTTTT
>.|TRBD2|TRBV30|TRBJ2-1
CACNKREVVLGYNEQFF
TGTGCCTGCAATAAGCGGGAGGTCGTCTTAGGCTACAATGAGCAGTTCTTC
>.|.|TRBV19|TRBJ1-2
CASIARGPSNYGYTF
TGTGCCAGTATAGCCAGGGGACCGTCTAACTATGGCTACACCTTC
>.|TRBD1|TRBV15|TRBJ2-7
CATSRDFGGQGYEQYF
TGTGCCACCAGCAGAGATTTTGGGGGACAGGGTTACGAGCAGTACTTC
>.|TRBD1|TRBV5-1|TRBJ1-4
CASSDGTGEKLFF
TGCGCCAGCAGCGATGGGACAGGGGAAAAACTGTTTTTT
>.|.|TRBV10-3|TRBJ1-2
CAITDGSGYTF
TGTGCCATCACCGACGGGTCTGGCTACACCTTC
>.|TRBD2|TRBV28|TRBJ2-1
CASSLFSGRYNEQFF
TGTGCCAGCAGTTTATTTAGCGGGAGATACAATGAGCAGTTCTTC
>.|TRBD1|TRBV11-2|TRBJ1-1
CASSLRAGMTGAPEAFF
TGTGCCAGCAGCTTACGGGCAGGAATGACAGGGGCCCCTGAAGCTTTCTTT
>.|.|TRBV19|TRBJ1-2
CASSIVVPGDYGYTF
TGTGCCAGTAGTATAGTAGTTCCCGGAGATTATGGCTACACCTTC
>few|TRBD1|TRBV12-5|TRBJ1-1
CASGSSMGTGKTEAFF
TGTGCTAGTGGTTCTTCTATGGGGACAGGGAAGACCGAAGCTTTCTTT
>.|.|TRBV28|TRBJ2-1
CASRAWGGTSSYNEQFF
TGTGCCAGCAGGGCGTGGGGGGGCACAAGCTCCTACAATGAGCAGTTCTTC
>once|.|TRBV3-1/TRBV3-2|TRBJ1-1
CASSQVERGGTEAFF
TGTGCCAGCAGCCAAGTGGAACGGGGGGGGACTGAAGCTTTCTTT
>once|.|TRBV20-1|TRBJ1-6
CSASRGLDSPLHF
TGCAGTGCTAGTCGTGGACTTGATTCACCCCTCCACTTT
>.|.|TRBV18|TRBJ1-6
CASSPQGNSPLHF
TGTGCCAGCTCACCACAGGGGAATTCACCCCTCCACTTT
>.|TRBD2|TRBV15|TRBJ2-1
CATSSGLAGINNEQFF
TGTGCCACCAGCTCCGGACTAGCGGGAATAAACAATGAGCAGTTCTTC
>.|TRBD1|TRBV6-6|TRBJ1-4
CASSTRQGGAEKLFF
TGTGCCAGCAGTACCCGACAGGGGGGGGCTGAAAAACTGTTTTTT
>.|.|TRBV19|TRBJ1-2
CASSVPRRQKTYGYTF
TGTGCCAGTAGTGTCCCCCGGCGGCAGAAGACCTATGGCTACACCTTC
>.|TRBD1|TRBV3-1/TRBV3-2|TRBJ2-5
CASTRQGAWETQYF
TGTGCCAGCACCAGACAGGGGGCTTGGGAGACCCAGTACTTC
>.|TRBD2|TRBV15|TRBJ2-1
CATSRGNGRALNEQFF
TGTGCCACCAGCAGAGGGAACGGGAGGGCCCTCAATGAGCAGTTCTTC
>.|.|TRBV9|TRBJ1-4
CASGGSTNEKLFF
TGTGCCAGCGGAGGGTCAACTAATGAAAAACTGTTTTTT
>.|.|TRBV6-4|TRBJ1-2
CASSPGPSGYGYTF
TGTGCCAGCAGTCCGGGCCCCAGCGGGTACGGCTACACCTTC
>.|TRBD1|TRBV6-5|TRBJ1-6
CASKGQGNSPLHF
TGTGCCAGCAAGGGACAGGGGAATTCACCCCTCCACTTT